This T cell receptor (beta chain) was sequenced for a study of cytomegalovirus exposure and HLA in healthy donors. This clone has just a few counts. Its target is unknown. General study results and limits: Researchers reported that a few CMV-associated chains were confirmed in vitro as CMV antigen-specific. TCR beta V segments were, for the most part, productive about 90% or about 30% of the time in an earlier analysis. Some segments of the V type, notably TRBV6-2 and TRBV6-3, were excluded as indistinguishable.

There are 15 residues in the CDR3. Germline CDR1 SGHTA, CDR2 FQGNSA. The V and J ends lost 5 bases and 5 bases respectively, with 16 bases between them. PCR was performed using 60 Vbeta and 13 Jbeta primers. Generated by immunoSEQ multiplex PCR, the TCRdb table keeps only in-frame clones and is missing some. This sample has under 200,000 clones, with roughly 73% found just once. This TCR was recovered from a woman between 40 and 55 years old in good health and CMV-seropositive. This chain uses TRBV7-2 with TRBJ1-5; D is unresolved. The sequenced sample consisted of PBMCs. CDR3 sequence: CASSRIRASDQPQHF. The CDR3 nucleotides are TGTGCCAGCAGCCGTATCAGAGCAAGCGATCAGCCCCAGCATTTT.